Presented here are 19 T cell receptor beta chains from one specimen sequenced in a study of blood T cell repertoires in COVID-19. The method was immunoSEQ multiplex PCR; TCRdb's version includes in-frame clones alone and lacks a portion of them. The sample yields fewer than 120,000 clones, roughly 82% seen once. Sequencing used peripheral blood. These receptors were taken from a woman in her sixties with acute or convalescent COVID-19.

This chain connects TRBV12-3 or TRBV12-4 to TRBJ2-5, with D possibly TRBD2 on 6 matching bases. There are 12 residues in the CDR3. The V end lost 3 bases, the J end lost 9 bases, and 11 bases lay between the germline ends. CDR3 amino acids: CASSLFPGAQYF. In nucleotides, the CDR3 is TGTGCCAGCAGTTTGTTCCCGGGGGCCCAGTACTTC.

This chain links TRBV5-1 with TRBJ2-7, with D possibly TRBD1 on 7 matching bases. Germline CDR1 SGHRS, CDR2 YFSETQ. The ends were cut back, 0 bases at V and 2 bases at J, with 15 bases in the middle. The CDR3 length is 16 residues. The CDR3 loop is CASSLAGGGRPYEQYF. The CDR3 DNA reads as TGCGCCAGCAGCTTGGCCGGAGGGGGCCGCCCCTACGAGCAGTACTTC.

This clone was picked up many times. This chain links TRBV3-1 (or the pseudogene TRBV3-2) with TRBJ2-5; tentative D call: TRBD2 (5 bases). This CDR3 spans 13 amino acids. With 1 base removed from V and 2 bases from J, the gap between germline ends came to 5 bases. CDR1 and CDR2 (germline): LGHDT, YNNKEL (reference sequence). The CDR3 reads CASSQGLQETQYF. The CDR3 DNA reads TGTGCCAGCAGCCAAGGACTACAAGAGACCCAGTACTTC.

This chain's CDR3 is CASNFPGYSEAFF. The CDR3 DNA reads TGTGCCAGCAACTTTCCAGGGTACTCTGAAGCTTTCTTT. The chain uses TRBV5-5 and TRBJ1-1; D may be TRBD1 (5 bases). Germline V lookup: CDR1 SGHKS, CDR2 YYEKEE (reference sequence). The V and J ends lost 6 bases and 6 bases respectively, with 15 bases between them. The CDR3 is 13 amino acids.

The rearrangement uses TRBV2 and TRBJ1-1; D ambiguous. CDR1 SNHLY and CDR2 FYNNEI come from the germline V gene. The length of the CDR3 is 11 residues. Trimming took 9 bases from V and 8 from J, leaving 13 bases between them. This chain's CDR3 is CASNIVPEAFF. The CDR3 bases are TGTGCCAGTAACATCGTCCCAGAAGCTTTCTTT.

The chain has TRBV5-1 and TRBJ2-1; TRBD2 matches at 13 bases. The CDR3 is made up of 15 amino acids. Germline V gene lookup returns CDR1 SGHRS and CDR2 YFSETQ. Germline trimming cut 4 bases from V and 10 bases from J; bases unmatched to any gene: 8. The CDR3 DNA sequence: TGCGCCAGCAGCCCGGGACTAGCGGGGCCCCTAGAGCAGTTCTTC. As protein: CASSPGLAGPLEQFF.

The genes are TRBV5-3 and TRBJ2-3; possible D gene TRBD1, 6 bases. TRBV5-3 is marked as an open reading frame, function uncertain. The CDR3 has 16 residues. The V and J ends lost 0 bases and 0 bases respectively, with 11 bases between them. This chain's CDR3 is CARSLAGQGSTDTQYF. In DNA, the CDR3 is TGTGCCAGAAGCTTGGCCGGGCAGGGGAGCACAGATACGCAGTATTTT.

The CDR3 bases are TGTGCCACCGGTCGGGGTAACAATCAGCCCCAGCATTTT. Translated, it gives CATGRGNNQPQHF. The chain has TRBV28 and TRBJ1-5; D is unclear. Germline V gene data show CDR1 as MDHEN and CDR2 as SYDVKM. Trimming took 10 bases from V and 3 from J, leaving 13 bases between them. The CDR3 length is 13 residues.

The chain employs TRBV5-1 and TRBJ2-5, with D possibly matching TRBD1 (5 bases). The germline gives CDR1 SGHRS, CDR2 YFSETQ. The V end lost 0 bases, the J end lost 0 bases, and 6 bases lay between the germline ends. The CDR3 runs 14 residues. In nucleotides, the CDR3 is TGCGCCAGCAGCTTGGGACAGAACCAAGAGACCCAGTACTTC. It specifies CASSLGQNQETQYF.

This chain links TRBV28 with TRBJ1-2, with TRBD1 identical over 8 bases. In germline, CDR1 is MDHEN, CDR2 SYDVKM. This CDR3 comprises 17 residues. The junction had 19 bases not matched to a gene; V was cut back by 6 bases and J by 7 bases. CDR3 sequence (DNA): TGTGCCAGCAGCTCTACACGCCCGGACAGGGCTTTCTCTGGCTACACCTTC. Protein sequence: CASSSTRPDRAFSGYTF.

This clone occurred once. This chain uses TRBV11-2 with TRBJ1-1; D gene ambiguous. The V end was cut by 1 base, the J end by 11 bases, with 14 bases between. Per germline, CDR1 SGHAT and CDR2 FQNNGV. The CDR3 has 13 amino acids. The CDR3 sequence: CASSLVGEVEAFF. CDR3 nucleotide sequence: TGTGCCAGCAGCTTAGTCGGAGAGGTCGAGGCTTTCTTT.

This clone was observed a single time. The rearrangement links TRBV6-5 to TRBJ1-3; D not resolved. The CDR3 sequence is 15 residues long. The V end lost 3 bases, the J end lost 4 bases, and 13 bases lay between the germline ends. In germline, CDR1 is MNHEY, CDR2 SVGAGI. CDR3 DNA sequence: TGTGCCAGCAGTTATGGGAGTAACTCCGGAAACACCATATATTTT. Translation: CASSYGSNSGNTIYF.

The chain recombines TRBV3-1 (or the pseudogene TRBV3-2) with TRBJ1-4; D is possibly TRBD1 (6 bases). Trimming removed 7 bases at V and 2 bases at J, with 17 bases between. Germline assignment: CDR1 LGHDT and CDR2 YNNKEL (reference sequence). The CDR3 length is 16 residues. CDR3 residues: CASTPSGGRTNEKLFF. CDR3 sequence (DNA): TGTGCCAGCACCCCAAGTGGGGGCCGTACTAATGAAAAACTGTTTTTT.

The gene calls are TRBV30 and TRBJ1-2; 9 bases align to TRBD1. This CDR3 spans 13 amino acids. CDR1 is GTSNPN, CDR2 SVGIG, per germline (reference sequence). V was clipped by 4 bases and J by 8 bases; unmatched bases: 8. The CDR3 bases are TGTGCCTGGACCCCGGGACAGGGCGACGGCTACACCTTC. Protein: CAWTPGQGDGYTF.

The chain employs TRBV19 and TRBJ2-7; TRBD1 might be the D (5 bases). Trimming left V 6 bases short and J 0 bases short, with 18 bases between. The CDR3 runs 16 residues. Germline-derived CDR1 and CDR2 are LNHDA and SQIVND (reference sequence). CDR3 loop: CASSKTRGTSSYEQYF. The CDR3 coding sequence is TGTGCCAGTAGCAAAACAAGGGGCACCAGCTCCTACGAGCAGTACTTC.

In its sample, this clone was seen a few times. The chain has TRBV7-9 and TRBJ1-1; 10 bases agree with TRBD1. There are 15 residues in the CDR3. The V gene's germline CDR1 is SEHNR and CDR2 FQNEAQ (reference sequence). Trimming removed 3 bases from V and 6 bases from J; junction bases left unmatched: 7. The CDR3 bases are TGTGCCAGCAGCTTGGACGACAGGGGGCAAGCTGAAGCTTTCTTT. It yields the protein CASSLDDRGQAEAFF. Variable domain in full (rest from reference TRBV7-9 and TRBJ1-1): DTGVSQNPRHKITKRGQNVTFRCDPISEHNRLYWYRQTLGQGPEFLTYFQNEAQLEKSRLLSDRFSAERPKGSFSTLEIQRTEQGDSAMYLCASSLDDRGQAEAFFGQGTRLTVV.

V and J are TRBV19 and TRBJ2-7; 11 bases match TRBD2. CDR1 is LNHDA, CDR2 SQIVND, per germline (reference sequence). Trimming removed 5 bases from V and 2 bases from J; junction bases left unmatched: 11. The CDR3 spans 17 residues. CDR3 DNA: TGTGCCAGTAGTGTCCAACTAGCGGGGGAGAGGCCCTACGAGCAGTACTTC. Its protein is CASSVQLAGERPYEQYF.

This chain connects TRBV10-3 to TRBJ2-7; TRBD2 agrees at 7 bases. V trimming: 6 bases; J trimming: 4 bases; junction bases outside the gene matches: 12. The CDR3 has 15 residues. Germline CDR1 and CDR2: ENHRY and SYGVKD. The CDR3 here is CAISQGLMSWYEQYF. The CDR3 DNA reads as TGTGCCATCAGCCAGGGACTAATGAGCTGGTACGAGCAGTACTTC.

The J gene is TRBJ1-6, the V gene TRBV28; no reliable D call. Trimming stripped 8 bases from V and 4 bases from J, with 6 bases between. From germline, CDR1 is MDHEN and CDR2 SYDVKM. The CDR3 length is 12 residues. Written as DNA, the CDR3 is TGTGCCAGCCAACTGTATAATTCACCCCTCCACTTT. Translating it yields CASQLYNSPLHF.